This TCR beta chain originates from a study of blood T cell repertoires in COVID-19. Study in general: Collection of acute and convalescent COVID-19 samples took place in the United States, Italy and Spain.

Generated by immunoSEQ multiplex PCR, the TCRdb table keeps only in-frame clones and is missing some. The table shows a few hundred thousand clones, with over 75% occurring only once. This clone was recorded once. The material sequenced was peripheral blood. The receptor was derived from an older woman with acute or convalescent COVID-19.

CDR3 nucleotides: TGTGCCAGCAGCGTAAGACGGGGTTCCTACAATGAGCAGTTCTTC. Protein sequence: CASSVRRGSYNEQFF. The V and J genes are TRBV9 and TRBJ2-1; TRBD2 might be the D (5 bases). This CDR3 is 15 amino acids long. The V end was cut by 1 base, the J end by 1 base, with 9 bases between. Germline CDR1 reads SGDLS; CDR2 reads YYNGEE.